One sample yielded the 6 T cell receptor beta chains listed below, sequenced in a study of OX40 agonist ivuxolimab in advanced cancers. Assay: immunoSEQ multiplex PCR; the TCRdb copy retains only in-frame clones and omits some. This table holds 63,000 or so clones, approximately 81% found once. The sequencing here drew on CD4+ or CD8+ T cells sorted from blood, taken in a trial of the OX40 agonist ivuxolimab. The receptor set was obtained from an adult with an advanced solid tumor such as melanoma, head and neck, liver or kidney cancer.

The CDR3 loop is CASSPGQGAGYNSPLHF. The CDR3, as DNA: TGCGCCAGCAGCCCTGGACAGGGGGCTGGGTATAATTCACCCCTCCACTTT. This sequence joins TRBV5-1 and TRBJ1-6; 11 nucleotides agree with TRBD1. The CDR3 is 17 amino acids. V was pared by 4 bases and J by 4 bases, with 7 bases of the junction left unmatched. Per the germline V gene, CDR1 is SGHRS and CDR2 is YFSETQ.

This chain links TRBV19 with TRBJ2-5; D is undetermined. V dropped 4 bases and J dropped 2 bases, with 23 bases sitting between them. Per germline, CDR1 LNHDA and CDR2 SQIVND (reference sequence). The CDR3 extends over 18 amino acids. CDR3 amino acids: CASSRGRPMTTGQETQYF. The CDR3 nucleotides read TGTGCCAGTAGTAGGGGTAGGCCCATGACCACTGGTCAAGAGACCCAGTACTTC.

The rearrangement uses TRBV7-9 and TRBJ2-2; D gene ambiguous. V was pared by 6 bases and J by 2 bases, with 10 bases between. This CDR3 has 14 amino acids. CDR1 SEHNR and CDR2 FQNEAQ come from the germline V gene (reference sequence). The DNA for the CDR3 is TGTGCCAGCAGTTCACATATTAACACCGGGGAGCTGTTTTTT. This encodes CASSSHINTGELFF.

The V gene is TRBV4-2, the J gene TRBJ2-7, with D perhaps matching TRBD1 or TRBD2 (5 bases each). Trimming removed 4 bases at V and 2 bases at J, with 15 bases between. This CDR3 has 15 residues. Germline V gene lookup returns CDR1 LGHNA and CDR2 YNFKEQ. CDR3 coding DNA: TGTGCCAGCAGCCTCCGGGGCACCCCCACCTACGAGCAGTACTTC. Translation gives CASSLRGTPTYEQYF.

This chain joins TRBV28 and TRBJ2-5; 8 nucleotides agree with TRBD2. With the DNA end fitting TRBJ2-7 better, the J assignment may be wrong. The CDR3 runs 15 residues. Germline CDR1 MDHEN, CDR2 SYDVKM. DNA for the CDR3: TGTGCCAGCAGTTCTGCGGGGGGAGGGACCTACGAGCAGTACTTC. Translated, it gives CASSSAGGGTYEQYF.

V gene TRBV29-1 combines with J gene TRBJ2-7, with 12 bases identical to TRBD1. The CDR3 loop spans 13 amino acids. The germline V gene has CDR1 SQVTM and CDR2 ANQGSEA. Trimming removed 5 bases from V and 6 bases from J; junction bases left unmatched: 5. CDR3 sequence (DNA): TGCAGCGTTAGCGGGACAGGGGGCGTCGAGCAGTACTTC. Its translation: CSVSGTGGVEQYF.